The rows below give T cell receptor beta chains drawn from one sample of a study of blood T cells in healthy people across ages. TCRdb reprocessed the 5' RACE reads with MiXCR, giving one entry per CDR3 protein. The sample shows 1.5 million to 2 million distinct CDR3 sequences, just under 50% of them seen only once. Sequencing input: blood. The receptors derive from a woman in her forties in good health. Each CDR3 is given without its conserved first and last residue. The D gene is left open where the match is weak.

d_gene	j_gene	v_gene	CDR3aa
NA	TRBJ2-7	TRBV4-2	ASSESESYEQY
TRBD2	TRBJ2-7	TRBV6-5	ASTAGLAGYEQY
NA	TRBJ2-3	TRBV11-1	ASSLVRPADTQY
NA	TRBJ1-2	TRBV6-6	ACSPADNYGYT
NA	TRBJ2-7	TRBV10-2	ASSELAMQY
NA	TRBJ2-3	TRBV15	ATSMAVITDTQY
NA	TRBJ2-7	TRBV7-2	ASSPVVDRSSYEQY
TRBD2	TRBJ2-1	TRBV7-6	ASSPTSGGAPEQF
NA	TRBJ2-5	TRBV20-1	SAREEDDQETQY
NA	TRBJ1-2	TRBV29-1	SVEQPTPYGYT
NA	TRBJ2-7	TRBV5-1	ASSPDSFSSYEQY
TRBD2	TRBJ2-3	TRBV4-3	ASSRSRGTTDTQY
TRBD1	TRBJ2-1	TRBV5-1	ASSLGQGSYNEQF
NA	TRBJ2-3	TRBV6-2/TRBV6-3	ASSYPPGPNTDTQY
NA	TRBJ2-7	TRBV9	ASSVSEGAYEQY
TRBD2	TRBJ2-3	TRBV3-1	ASSHRRLADGTDTQY
NA	TRBJ1-2	TRBV3-1	ASSQDFGNGYT
TRBD2	TRBJ2-3	TRBV4-3	ASSQDRAGVTDTQY
NA	TRBJ2-1	TRBV4-2	ASSQAWEQSRLF
TRBD2	TRBJ2-4	TRBV7-2	ASSLELAGGVQY
NA	TRBJ2-5	TRBV20-1	SARMEYQETQY
NA	TRBJ2-3	TRBV21-1	ASRPVVTGNTDTQY
NA	TRBJ1-6	TRBV20-1	SAAPRTLYNSPLH
TRBD1	TRBJ2-1	TRBV7-9	ASSAQGANYNEQF
TRBD1	TRBJ2-3	TRBV5-1	ASSFPTGASTDTQY
NA	TRBJ1-2	TRBV20-1	SASGRDGYT
NA	TRBJ2-5	TRBV3-1	ASSQNGQETQY
NA	TRBJ2-1	TRBV2	ASSVDVRSGHEQF
NA	NA	TRBV12-3/TRBV12-4	ACSSIVETQY
NA	TRBJ2-1	TRBV20-1	SARPPSSYNEQF
NA	TRBJ2-2	TRBV27	ASSFGGSDTGELF
NA	TRBJ2-1	TRBV11-3	ASSFRRGEDNEQF
NA	TRBJ1-1	TRBV5-1	ASSLTTGNTEAF
NA	TRBJ1-4	TRBV4-2	ASSRTLPTNEKLF
NA	TRBJ2-3	TRBV4-2	ASSPQTGKDTQY
TRBD1	TRBJ2-3	TRBV7-2	ASSLARQGASTDTQY
TRBD1	TRBJ2-3	TRBV7-8	ASSTGTGVTDTQY
TRBD1	TRBJ2-1	TRBV10-3	AIGEAGTGGNEQF
NA	TRBJ2-3	TRBV4-3	ASSQDRVIGADTQY
NA	TRBJ2-6	TRBV6-1	ASMIIPSGANVLT
NA	TRBJ2-7	TRBV4-2	ASSQDWRQGYEQY
TRBD1	NA	TRBV4-3	ASSQVWDRGGETQY
TRBD1	TRBJ2-7	TRBV20-1	SARDRDRGYYEQY
NA	TRBJ2-5	TRBV5-1	ASGLRNQETQY
NA	TRBJ1-2	TRBV5-4	ASSLVSGKGGYT
TRBD1	TRBJ1-2	TRBV5-1	ASSLRTGILNYGYT
TRBD1	TRBJ1-2	TRBV20-1	SAGTTGNYGYT
NA	TRBJ1-2	TRBV6-5	ASSYSTGLNYGYT
NA	TRBJ2-3	TRBV5-1	ASTDPRDTQY
NA	TRBJ1-6	TRBV10-3	AISSGVNNSPLY
NA	TRBJ1-2	TRBV4-3	ASSQGGSAGYYGYT
TRBD2	TRBJ2-7	TRBV5-1	ASSSSGSSFEQY
TRBD1	TRBJ1-1	TRBV9	ASSTDRGRIMNTEAF
TRBD1	TRBJ2-7	TRBV6-5	ASRIRDRGSYEQY
NA	TRBJ1-2	TRBV21-1	AFHTGTFYGYT
NA	TRBJ2-3	TRBV4-2	ASSQDSRGGTDAQY
TRBD1	TRBJ2-3	TRBV29-1	SARTGLRTDTQY
NA	TRBJ2-5	TRBV20-1	SARSGSQETQY
NA	TRBJ2-1	TRBV20-1	SAPPLRGNEQF
TRBD2	TRBJ2-7	TRBV19	ASSMYAGVVYKQY